The 14 T cell receptor beta chains reported below all come from one sample, sequenced in a study of T cells in Graves' hyperthyroidism and ophthalmopathy. RNA transcripts provided the source from which TCR beta CDR3 regions were amplified. A set of HTBI primers served as the primers for a first-round RT-PCR of the TCR CDR3. In TCRdb, the multiplex PCR reads were re-called with MiXCR into one record per CDR3 protein. The table lists some 250,000 distinct CDR3 sequences, approximately 14% of them singletons. The sequenced sample consisted of blood. The source is a woman in her thirties or forties with Graves' hyperthyroidism that later progressed to Graves' ophthalmopathy.

The count of this clonotype is one. The chain is built from TRBV11-2 and TRBJ2-5, with 14 bases aligning to TRBD2. Looked up from germline, CDR1 is SGHAT and CDR2 is FQNNGV. The CDR3 runs 16 residues. The trim removed 1 base at V and 5 bases at J, leaving 3 bases unmatched. CDR3 amino acids: CASSLAGLAGGETQYF. The CDR3 nucleotides are TGTGCCAGCAGCTTAGCCGGACTAGCGGGAGGCGAGACCCAGTACTTC.

This clonotype occurred many times. The chain carries TRBV27 and TRBJ1-5, with D unclear. Germline CDR1 MNHEY, CDR2 SMNVEV (reference sequence). V lost 0 bases to trimming and J lost 7 bases, with 10 bases between them. The CDR3 loop spans 14 amino acids. The CDR3 coding sequence is TGTGCCAGCAGTTTATCGAAGGGCAGGCAGCCCCAGCATTTT. It specifies CASSLSKGRQPQHF.

This clonotype was seen ten or more times. V and J are TRBV11-2 and TRBJ1-6; 8 bases fit TRBD1. CDR1 is SGHAT, CDR2 FQNNGV, per germline. The CDR3 length is 15 residues. The V gene end was trimmed by 6 bases and the J gene end by 10 bases; junction bases not matched to a gene: 11. The CDR3 coding sequence is TGTGCCAGCAGGATATGGGGACAGGTGGGCTCACCCCTCCACTTT. Its translation is CASRIWGQVGSPLHF.

This clonotype was seen ten or more times. This chain uses TRBV5-1 with TRBJ2-2; 7 nucleotides line up with TRBD2. This CDR3 is built from 15 residues. Looked up from germline, CDR1 is SGHRS and CDR2 is YFSETQ. V trimming: 2 bases; J trimming: 1 base; junction bases outside the gene matches: 2. DNA for the CDR3: TGCGCCAGCAGCTTCGCTAGCGGGAACACCGGGGAGCTGTTTTTT. It specifies CASSFASGNTGELFF.

The rearrangement joins TRBV11-2 to TRBJ1-1, with D unresolved. The CDR3 has 17 amino acids. V lost 1 base to trimming and J lost 0 bases, with 15 bases between them. CDR1 and CDR2 (germline): SGHAT, FQNNGV. CDR3 residues: CASSLVARITMNTEAFF. The CDR3 DNA follows: TGTGCCAGCAGCTTAGTTGCCAGGATCACTATGAACACTGAAGCTTTCTTT. The full variable domain, in which reference TRBV11-2 and TRBJ1-1 provide the parts outside the CDR3, is EAGVAQSPRYKIIEKRQSVAFWCNPISGHATLYWYQQILGQGPKLLIQFQNNGVVDDSQLPKDRFSAERLKGVDSTLKIQPAKLEDSAVYLCASSLVARITMNTEAFFGQGTRLTVV.

This clonotype was picked up many times. The rearrangement joins TRBV2 to TRBJ1-5; D perhaps matches TRBD1 (6 bases). CDR1 and CDR2 from the germline V gene are SNHLY and FYNNEI. This CDR3 is built from 13 residues. V was shortened by 5 bases and J by 9 bases, with 14 bases between the two germline ends. The CDR3 nucleotides are TGTGCCAGCAGTATCCGGACAGCCGGGCCCCAGCATTTT. Translating gives CASSIRTAGPQHF. Full variable domain (rest looked up from reference TRBV2 and TRBJ1-5): EPEVTQTPSHQVTQMGQEVILRCVPISNHLYFYWYRQILGQKVEFLVSFYNNEISEKSEIFDDQFSVERPDGSNFTLKIRSTKLEDSAMYFCASSIRTAGPQHFGDGTRLSIL.

This clonotype came up many times. The gene calls are TRBV12-3 or TRBV12-4 and TRBJ2-7; the D is unclear. This CDR3 has 11 amino acids. Trimming left V 4 bases short and J 4 bases short, with 5 bases between. The CDR3 here is CASSYIYEQYF. The CDR3 bases are TGTGCCAGCAGTTACATATACGAGCAGTACTTC.

This clonotype was observed at least ten times. The rearrangement joins TRBV4-2 to TRBJ2-2; D call uncertain. The CDR3 contains 15 residues. CDR1 LGHNA and CDR2 YNFKEQ come from the germline V gene. V was trimmed by 3 bases and J by 7 bases, leaving 15 bases between them. The CDR3 DNA sequence: TGTGCCAGCAGCCAGGCAAGGAGTTTGTACGGGGAGCTGTTTTTT. Its protein product is CASSQARSLYGELFF.

This clonotype came up many times. The CDR3 protein is CAISEAGETYGYTF. The CDR3 nucleotides are TGTGCCATCAGTGAGGCAGGGGAGACCTATGGCTACACCTTC. The chain joins TRBV10-3 to TRBJ1-2; D might be TRBD1 (6 bases). The ends were cut back, 2 bases at V and 4 bases at J, with 11 bases in the middle. Germline CDR1 ENHRY, CDR2 SYGVKD. This CDR3 has 14 amino acids.

This clonotype was counted ten times or more. This chain connects TRBV2 to TRBJ1-1; TRBD1 matches at 7 bases. This CDR3 comprises 14 residues. CDR1 and CDR2 (germline): SNHLY, FYNNEI. The trim removed 0 bases at V and 10 bases at J, leaving 8 bases unmatched. The CDR3 is CASSEARGQRGAFF. DNA for the CDR3: TGTGCCAGCAGTGAAGCTAGGGGACAGAGAGGAGCTTTCTTT.

This clonotype was counted at least ten times. The chain uses TRBV15 and TRBJ1-1, with D uncertain. CDR1 and CDR2 from the germline V gene are LNHNV and YYDKDF (reference sequence). The ends were cut back, 5 bases at V and 1 base at J, with 5 bases in the middle. The CDR3 spans 12 residues. The CDR3 coding sequence is TGTGCCACCAGCTGGGCGAACACTGAAGCTTTCTTT. Its translation is CATSWANTEAFF.

The rearrangement uses TRBV20-1 and TRBJ1-5; the match to TRBD1 covers 7 bases. With 4 bases clipped from V and 7 bases from J, the junction kept 10 bases outside the gene matches. Looked up from germline, CDR1 is DFQATT and CDR2 is SNEGSKA (reference sequence). The CDR3 spans 14 residues. The CDR3 nucleotides are TGCAGTGCTACCCTATTGACAGGGTACCAGCCCCAGCATTTT. As protein: CSATLLTGYQPQHF.

This clonotype was counted many times. This chain uses TRBV7-9 with TRBJ2-5; no definite D call. With 1 base removed from V and 2 bases from J, the gap between germline ends came to 11 bases. This CDR3 is 15 amino acids long. Germline assignment: CDR1 SEHNR and CDR2 FQNEAQ (reference sequence). The CDR3 DNA reads as TGTGCCAGCAGCTTAGTCGAGGCAGGTCAAGAGACCCAGTACTTC. Translation gives CASSLVEAGQETQYF.

This clonotype has a count of ten or more. The chain recombines TRBV25-1 with TRBJ2-7; no clear D gene. The CDR3 sequence is 12 residues long. Trimming took 3 bases from V and 3 from J, leaving 6 bases between them. CDR1 MGHDK and CDR2 SYGVNS come from the germline V gene. As DNA, the CDR3 is TGTGCCAGCAGTGACTTGTACTACGAGCAGTACTTC. Translated, it gives CASSDLYYEQYF.